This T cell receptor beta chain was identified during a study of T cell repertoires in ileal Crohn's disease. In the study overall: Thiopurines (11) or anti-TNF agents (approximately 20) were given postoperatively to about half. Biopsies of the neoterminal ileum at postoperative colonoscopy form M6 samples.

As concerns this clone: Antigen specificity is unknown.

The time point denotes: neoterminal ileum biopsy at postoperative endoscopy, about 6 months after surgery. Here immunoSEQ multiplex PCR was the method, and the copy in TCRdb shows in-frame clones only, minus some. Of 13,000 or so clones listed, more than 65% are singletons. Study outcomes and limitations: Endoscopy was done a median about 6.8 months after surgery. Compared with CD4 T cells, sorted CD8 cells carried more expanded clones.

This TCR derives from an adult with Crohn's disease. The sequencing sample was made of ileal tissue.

Here the CDR3 reads CASSPIGSEAFF. CDR3 bases: TGTGCCAGCAGTCCCATCGGGAGCGAAGCTTTCTTT. The chain recombines TRBV6-1 with TRBJ1-1; no firm D call. Trimming removed 5 bases at V and 8 bases at J, with 12 bases between. The CDR3 is made up of 12 amino acids. Looked up from germline, CDR1 is MNHNS and CDR2 is SASEGT.